This T cell receptor beta chain was identified in a study of glioma-infiltrating T cells after dendritic cell vaccination. In this sample, this clone turned up once. Using immunoSEQ multiplex PCR, the repertoire was profiled, and TCRdb retains in-frame clones only, with some absent. Of around 90,000 clones in the sample, 79% are singletons; the top ten hold roughly 5.7%. The specimen comprised blood, sampled before dendritic cell vaccination. The clonotype was recovered from a human donor with glioblastoma.

This CDR3 is CASSTGTGFRGTEAFF. Here the CDR3 DNA reads TGTGCCAGTAGTACCGGGACAGGGTTTAGAGGGACTGAAGCTTTCTTT. The chain combines TRBV19 with TRBJ1-1, with 9 bases aligning to TRBD1. Germline V gene lookup returns CDR1 LNHDA and CDR2 SQIVND (reference sequence). The CDR3 loop spans 16 amino acids. V lost 4 bases and J lost 5; bases outside the gene matches: 11.